This record concerns one T cell receptor (beta chain) sequence. This sample is drawn from a study of early T cells in non-severe SARS-CoV-2 infection. The CDR3 has 14 amino acids. Germline values: CDR1 SNHLY, CDR2 FYNNEI. V shed 5 bases, J shed 8 bases, and the junction held 3 bases outside the gene matches. Individually, cDNA molecules had unique molecular identifiers attached to them. TCRdb recomputed calls from the 5' RACE reads with MiXCR, one row per CDR3 protein. In the table there are about 64,000 distinct CDR3 sequences, less than 15% of which are singletons. The chain links TRBV2 to TRBJ2-1; 13 nucleotides agree with TRBD2. The source of this sequence is an adult who was a healthcare worker with PCR-confirmed SARS-CoV-2 infection or an uninfected control (not recorded which). Material for sequencing was whole blood. The CDR3 DNA reads TGTGCCAGCAGTTGGACTAGCGGGGGCGATGAGCAGTTCTTC. It encodes CASSWTSGGDEQFF.